The present TCR beta chain was sequenced within a study of T-cell reconstitution after alpha-beta-depleted transplantation in children. TCRbeta library construction was performed incorporating unique molecular identifiers. MiXCR was run by TCRdb on the PCR reads, yielding one entry per CDR3 protein. The table has 360,000 or so distinct CDR3 sequences, roughly 21% seen once. This clonotype was counted ten times or more. The CDR3 has 15 residues. The V and J ends lost 5 bases and 4 bases, in that order; junction bases with no gene match: 7. The receptor comes from a human donor who donated a stem cell graft to a child with acute myeloid leukemia. The sample consisted of PBMCs from the stem cell graft donor, taken from the stem cell graft. The chain employs TRBV12-3 or TRBV12-4 and TRBJ1-1; 10 positions match TRBD1. In DNA, the CDR3 is TGTGCCAGCAGTCCAACGACAGGGGGCCCCACTGAAGCTTTCTTT. Translating it yields CASSPTTGGPTEAFF.